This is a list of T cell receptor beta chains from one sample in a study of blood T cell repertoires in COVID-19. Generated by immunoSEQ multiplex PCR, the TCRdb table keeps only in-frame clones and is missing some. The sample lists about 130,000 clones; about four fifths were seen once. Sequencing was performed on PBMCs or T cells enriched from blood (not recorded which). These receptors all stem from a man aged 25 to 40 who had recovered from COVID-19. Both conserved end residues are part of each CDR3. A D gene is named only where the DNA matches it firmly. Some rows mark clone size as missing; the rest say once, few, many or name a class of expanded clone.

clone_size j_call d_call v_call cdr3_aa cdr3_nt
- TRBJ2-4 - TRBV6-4 CASSISPLCF TGTGCCAGCAGTATCAGTCCCTTGTGCTTC
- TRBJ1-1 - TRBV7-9 CASVPMRDTEAFF TGTGCCAGCGTCCCGATGAGGGACACTGAAGCTTTCTTT
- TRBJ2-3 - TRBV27 CASSLMPPGDTQYF TGTGCCAGCAGTTTGATGCCCCCAGGCGATACGCAGTATTTT
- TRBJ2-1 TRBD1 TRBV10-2 CASKRGTGNNEQFF TGCGCCAGCAAAAGAGGGACAGGGAATAATGAGCAGTTCTTC
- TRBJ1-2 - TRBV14 CASSQDGQPQGYTF TGTGCCAGCAGCCAAGACGGACAGCCCCAGGGCTACACCTTC
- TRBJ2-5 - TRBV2 CASSLQNRPSETQYF TGTGCCAGCAGCCTACAGAACCGTCCGTCGGAGACCCAGTACTTC
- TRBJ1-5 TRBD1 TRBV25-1 CASSAQGANQPQHF TGTGCCAGCAGTGCTCAGGGGGCCAATCAGCCCCAGCATTTT
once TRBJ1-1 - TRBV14 CASSHPPAGVRTEAFF TGTGCCAGCAGCCACCCTCCGGCGGGGGTTCGGACTGAAGCTTTCTTT
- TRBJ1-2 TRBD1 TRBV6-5 CASSYGGGGSNYGYTF TGTGCCAGCAGTTACGGAGGGGGCGGTTCTAACTATGGCTACACCTTC
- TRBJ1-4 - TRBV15 CATSRGLGGEEKLFF TGTGCCACCAGCAGGGGCTTGGGGGGGGAAGAAAAACTGTTTTTT
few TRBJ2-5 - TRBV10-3 CAIATPSVETQYF TGTGCCATCGCCACCCCTAGCGTGGAGACCCAGTACTTC
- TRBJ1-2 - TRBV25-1 CASSEETSGVRDGYTF TGTGCCAGCAGTGAAGAGACATCGGGGGTTCGTGATGGCTACACCTTC
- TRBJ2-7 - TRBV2 CASSGSYEQYF TGTGCCAGCAGTGGTAGTTACGAGCAGTACTTC
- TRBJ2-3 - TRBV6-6 CASRRLPDTQYF TGTGCCAGCAGGAGACTACCAGATACGCAGTATTTT
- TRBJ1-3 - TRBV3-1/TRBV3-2 CASSQEGGVFGLPSGNTIYF TGTGCCAGCAGCCAAGAAGGAGGTGTCTTTGGCCTGCCCTCTGGAAACACCATATATTTT
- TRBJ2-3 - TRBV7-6 CASSSSSGRGTDTQYF TGTGCCAGCAGCTCGTCGTCGGGTCGTGGCACAGATACGCAGTATTTT
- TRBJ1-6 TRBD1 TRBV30 CAWSTQGDSPLHF TGTGCCTGGAGTACCCAGGGGGATTCACCCCTCCACTTT
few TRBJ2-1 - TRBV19 CASSIAGENEQFF TGTGCCAGTAGTATAGCGGGAGAGAATGAGCAGTTCTTC
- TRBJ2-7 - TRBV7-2 CASSLGLYSSYEQYF TGTGCCAGCAGCTTAGGGCTGTATTCCTCCTACGAGCAGTACTTC
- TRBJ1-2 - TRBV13 CASSSTGNYGYTF TGTGCCAGCAGCTCTACAGGGAACTATGGCTACACCTTC
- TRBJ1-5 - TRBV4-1 CASSPGHNSNQPQHF TGCGCCAGCAGCCCGGGACACAATAGCAATCAGCCCCAGCATTTT
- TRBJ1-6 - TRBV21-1 CASGQVLNSPLHF TGTGCCAGCGGGCAGGTTCTTAATTCACCCCTCCACTTT
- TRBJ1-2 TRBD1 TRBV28 CASSSGQGANGYGYTF TGTGCCAGCAGTTCGGGACAGGGGGCGAATGGCTATGGCTACACCTTC
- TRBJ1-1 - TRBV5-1 CASSPDRHTEAFF TGCGCCAGCAGCCCGGACAGACATACTGAAGCTTTCTTT
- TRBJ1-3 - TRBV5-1 CASSLAGSGNTIYF TGCGCCAGCAGCTTGGCGGGATCTGGAAACACCATATATTTT
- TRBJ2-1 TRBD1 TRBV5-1 CASSSTGGSIIWEFF TGCGCCAGCAGCAGTACAGGGGGCTCTATCATTTGGGAGTTCTTC
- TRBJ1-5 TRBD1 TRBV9 CASSIGTGENQPQHF TGTGCCAGCAGCATCGGGACAGGGGAGAACCAGCCCCAGCATTTT
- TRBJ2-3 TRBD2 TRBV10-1 CASGPSGKTDTQYF TGCGCCAGCGGACCTAGCGGAAAAACAGATACGCAGTATTTT
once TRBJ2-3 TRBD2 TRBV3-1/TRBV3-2 CASSPTSGRTDTQYF TGTGCCAGCAGTCCTACTAGCGGACGCACAGATACGCAGTATTTT
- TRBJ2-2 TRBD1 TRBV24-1 CATSARPDRGNTGELFF TGTGCCACCAGTGCCCGACCCGACAGGGGGAACACCGGGGAGCTGTTTTTT
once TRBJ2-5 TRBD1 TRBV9 CASSVADRQETQYF TGTGCCAGCAGCGTAGCGGACAGGCAAGAGACCCAGTACTTC
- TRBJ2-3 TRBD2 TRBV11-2 CASSYRGGRTDTQYF TGTGCCAGCAGCTACCGGGGGGGCCGAACAGATACGCAGTATTTT
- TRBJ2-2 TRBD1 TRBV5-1 CASSPFGQGDTGELFF TGCGCCAGCAGCCCATTTGGACAGGGTGACACCGGGGAGCTGTTTTTT
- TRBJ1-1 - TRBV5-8 CASSQGSKGTTEAFF TGTGCCAGCAGCCAGGGGTCTAAAGGGACCACTGAAGCTTTCTTT
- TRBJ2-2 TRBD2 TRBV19 CASSISGLAGEAGELFF TGTGCCAGTAGTATATCCGGACTAGCGGGAGAGGCCGGGGAGCTGTTTTTT
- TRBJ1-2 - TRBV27 CASSLSPSSFYGYTF TGTGCCAGCAGTTTAAGCCCTTCCTCTTTCTATGGCTACACCTTC
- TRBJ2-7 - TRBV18 CASSPPAQGWEQYF TGTGCCAGCTCACCACCGGCCCAGGGATGGGAGCAGTACTTC
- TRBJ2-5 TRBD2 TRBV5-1 CASSWTGLAGEGLRETQYF TGCGCCAGCAGCTGGACGGGACTAGCGGGGGAGGGGTTAAGGGAGACCCAGTACTTC
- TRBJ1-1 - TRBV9 CASSVGPDTEAFF TGTGCCAGCAGCGTAGGTCCGGACACTGAAGCTTTCTTT
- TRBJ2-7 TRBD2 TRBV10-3 CAISESTGLAYEQYF TGTGCCATCAGTGAGTCGACGGGACTAGCGTACGAGCAGTACTTC
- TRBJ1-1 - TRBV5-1 CASSIGLLGTEAFF TGCGCCAGCAGCATCGGACTGTTGGGCACTGAAGCTTTCTTT
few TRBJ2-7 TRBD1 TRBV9 CASSAQVNRGEQYF TGTGCCAGCAGCGCACAGGTTAACAGGGGCGAGCAGTACTTC
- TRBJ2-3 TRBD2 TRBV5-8 CASSKTSGGRGFGDTQYF TGTGCCAGCAGCAAGACTAGCGGGGGGCGGGGGTTTGGAGATACGCAGTATTTT
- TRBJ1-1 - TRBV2 CASSEEENTEAFF TGTGCCAGCAGTGAGGAGGAAAACACTGAAGCTTTCTTT
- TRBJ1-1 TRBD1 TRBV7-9 CASSLGDSLNTEAFF TGTGCCAGCAGCTTAGGGGACAGCTTGAACACTGAAGCTTTCTTT
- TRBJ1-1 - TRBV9 CASSARETSNTEAFF TGTGCCAGCAGCGCCCGGGAGACATCGAACACTGAAGCTTTCTTT
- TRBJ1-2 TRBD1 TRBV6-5 CASSYPPGQGEGYTF TGTGCCAGCAGTTACCCCCCGGGACAGGGTGAGGGCTACACCTTC
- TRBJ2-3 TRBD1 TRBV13 CASSLMGQGTDTQYF TGTGCCAGCAGCTTAATGGGACAGGGTACAGATACGCAGTATTTT
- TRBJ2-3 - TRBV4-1 CASSPRPGEPDTQYF TGCGCCAGCAGCCCTAGGCCCGGGGAGCCAGATACGCAGTATTTT
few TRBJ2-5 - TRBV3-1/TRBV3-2 CASSQVAGTETQYF TGTGCCAGCAGCCAAGTGGCAGGTACGGAGACCCAGTACTTC
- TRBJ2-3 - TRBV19 CASLPVGGRSTDTQYF TGTGCCAGTCTCCCCGTCGGGGGGCGAAGCACAGATACGCAGTATTTT
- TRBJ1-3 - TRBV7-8 CASSMHGDGNTIYF TGTGCCAGCAGCATGCACGGGGATGGAAACACCATATATTTT
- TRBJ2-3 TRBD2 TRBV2 CASSESVAGEPEDTQYF TGTGCCAGCAGTGAATCGGTAGCGGGAGAGCCTGAAGATACGCAGTATTTT
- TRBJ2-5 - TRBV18 CASSPRRAQETQYF TGTGCCAGCTCACCTAGGAGGGCCCAAGAGACCCAGTACTTC
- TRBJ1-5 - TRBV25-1 CASSESGGGRNQPQHF TGTGCCAGCAGTGAATCGGGGGGTGGGCGCAATCAGCCCCAGCATTTT
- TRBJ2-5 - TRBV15 CATSRDRKAGPLETQYF TGTGCCACCAGCAGAGATAGGAAGGCGGGACCTTTAGAGACCCAGTACTTC